What follows describes a single T cell receptor (beta chain). The record originates from a study of Ad26.COV2.S vaccination and SARS-CoV-2 variants. CDR1 MDHEN and CDR2 SYDVKM come from the germline V gene. The CDR3 is made up of 17 amino acids. Losses at the gene ends were 5 bases for V and 5 bases for J; bases not matched to a gene: 14. Profiled with immunoSEQ multiplex PCR; TCRdb holds only in-frame clones, not every one. The sample shows 350,000 to 500,000 clones, 90% of them seen only once. Indicated treatment: around 19 received Ad26.COV2.S at low or high dose, single or two shots; 5 received placebo; per-sample allocation not given. Sampling took place 63 days after the first vaccine or placebo injection.

Sample: peripheral blood, taken in a trial of Ad26.COV2.S vaccine versus placebo. This chain connects TRBV28 to TRBJ2-2; 7 bases agree with TRBD1. This sequence was found in a person between 18 and 65 years old who received the Ad26.COV2.S COVID-19 vaccine or a placebo. The CDR3 here is CASSPGLAGGITGELFF. In DNA, the CDR3 is TGTGCCAGCAGTCCCGGGCTAGCAGGGGGAATAACCGGGGAGCTGTTTTTT.